This T cell receptor beta chain came from a study of blood T cell repertoires in COVID-19. Study context: Both acute and convalescent COVID-19 samples were obtained from the United States, Italy and Spain.

The trim removed 1 base at V and 7 bases at J, leaving 4 bases unmatched. The CDR3 is made up of 14 amino acids. Germline CDR1 and CDR2: SGHDT and YYEEEE. Sequencing used immunoSEQ multiplex PCR; TCRdb keeps in-frame clones, though not all of them. The sample has 45,000 to 55,000 clones, about nine tenths seen once. The source is a human donor in a cohort sampled during active COVID-19. The chain couples TRBV5-6 to TRBJ1-5, with 8 nucleotides matching TRBD1. The sample comprised peripheral blood. The CDR3 DNA follows: TGTGCCAGCAGCTTGTTCGGACAGGGCCAGCCCCAGCATTTT. This translates into CASSLFGQGQPQHF.